This TCR beta chain was sequenced for a study of regulatory T cells in long-lasting Graves disease. This CDR3 has 17 residues. V was pared by 4 bases and J by 0 bases, with 19 bases between. Looked up from germline, CDR1 is SGHTA and CDR2 is FQGNSA. The time point: newly diagnosed GD, antithyroid drugs for less than 3 months. Construction of the TCR library relied on RNA isolated from PBMCs. Study results and caveats: Persistent disease preferred TRBV28, TRBJ1-2 and TRBJ2-5.

This clonotype appeared a single time. Its antigen is undetermined. This probably arose from a read error, given a far larger clone one base away. iRepertoire HTBI primers and Arm-PCR of CDR3 regions built TCR beta libraries. TCRdb reprocessed the multiplex PCR reads via MiXCR and lists one record per CDR3 protein. The sample has approximately 210,000 distinct CDR3 sequences, approximately 20% seen once. The origin of this receptor is a female donor with Graves disease. The chain links TRBV7-2 to TRBJ2-7; maybe TRBD1 (6 bases). Material: peripheral blood mononuclear cells (PBMCs), obtained at new diagnosis, from a patient treated with antithyroid drugs. CDR3 bases: TGTGCCAGCAGCTCGACGGAGACAGGTGGAAGCTCCTACGAGCAGTACTTC. Residues: CASSSTETGGSSYEQYF.